The 18 T cell receptor beta chains below were found in one sample sequenced in a study of technical replicates of blood from a handful of donors. Repertoires were generated with immunoSEQ multiplex PCR, while TCRdb's copy carries only in-frame clones and drops some. Found here are roughly 65,000 clones, around nine tenths of them singletons; the top ten hold 3.5% to 5.5%. The sample was PBMCs. Source of these receptors: a human donor in good health. Some clones in this sample may be carry-over from other donors' samples.

This chain joins TRBV4-1 and TRBJ1-1; D gene ambiguous. Germline V gives CDR1 MGHRA, CDR2 YSYEKL. The CDR3 loop spans 19 amino acids. V was shortened by 1 base and J by 4 bases, with 25 bases between the two germline ends. The CDR3 loop reads CASSQALSPGPLRGTEAFF. The CDR3 DNA sequence: TGCGCCAGCAGCCAAGCCTTATCCCCCGGGCCCCTGCGGGGCACTGAAGCTTTCTTT.

The chain links TRBV9 to TRBJ2-7, with TRBD1 matching over 7 bases. V lost 2 bases to trimming and J lost 4 bases; unmatched junction nucleotides: 9. The CDR3 spans 15 residues. Germline V gene lookup returns CDR1 SGDLS and CDR2 YYNGEE. This CDR3 is CASSVLRDSPYEQYF. CDR3 DNA sequence: TGTGCCAGCAGCGTCTTACGGGACAGTCCGTACGAGCAGTACTTC. Using reference TRBV9 and TRBJ2-7 for the parts outside the CDR3, the full variable domain is DSGVTQTPKHLITATGQRVTLRCSPRSGDLSVYWYQQSLDQGLQFLIQYYNGEERAKGNILERFSAQQFPDLHSELNLSSLELGDSALYFCASSVLRDSPYEQYFGPGTRLTVT.

J is TRBJ1-5 and V is TRBV15, with 10 bases lining up with TRBD1. Germline V CDR1 and CDR2: LNHNV, YYDKDF (reference sequence). CDR3 length equals 17 residues. The V and J ends lost 0 bases and 5 bases, in that order; junction bases with no gene match: 7. The CDR3 nucleotides are TGTGCCACCAGCAGAGATCGGACAGGGGGAACGTATCAGCCCCAGCATTTT. This encodes CATSRDRTGGTYQPQHF.

The rearrangement joins TRBV6-6 to TRBJ2-1; 11 nucleotides line up with TRBD1. There are 16 residues in the CDR3. V was pared by 5 bases and J by 3 bases, with 6 bases of the junction left unmatched. Germline V gene lookup returns CDR1 MNHNY and CDR2 SVGAGI (reference sequence). CDR3 in DNA: TGTGCCAGCAGTACTTGGGACAGGGGGGACTACAATGAGCAGTTCTTC. It yields the protein CASSTWDRGDYNEQFF.

CDR3 in DNA: TGTGCCAGCAGCTCCGGGACAGGTCATGGCTACACCTTC. Amino acid sequence: CASSSGTGHGYTF. This sequence joins TRBV6-5 and TRBJ1-2, with TRBD1 matching 8 bases. The length of the CDR3 is 13 residues. Losses at the gene ends were 6 bases for V and 6 bases for J; bases not matched to a gene: 6. Germline CDR1 MNHEY, CDR2 SVGAGI.

The rearrangement uses TRBV7-3 and TRBJ2-3; 9 bases agree with TRBD2. Trimming removed 2 bases from V and 1 base from J; junction bases left unmatched: 10. The CDR3 is 18 residues long. Germline values: CDR1 SGHTA, CDR2 FQGTGA. The CDR3: CASSLVASGALRTDTQYF. In nucleotides, the CDR3 is TGTGCCAGCAGCTTAGTAGCTAGCGGGGCCCTCCGCACAGATACGCAGTATTTT.

The rearrangement joins TRBV6-5 to TRBJ2-1, with 9 bases fitting TRBD2. J gave up 5 bases and V 1 base, and 3 bases lay outside the gene matches. This CDR3 comprises 15 residues. Germline lookup yields CDR1 MNHEY and CDR2 SVGAGI. CDR3 sequence: CASSYWRGGNNEQFF. The CDR3 DNA sequence: TGTGCCAGCAGTTACTGGCGGGGGGGGAACAATGAGCAGTTCTTC.

The chain links TRBV4-2 to TRBJ2-5; D is ambiguous. V lost 10 bases to trimming and J lost 9 bases, with 18 bases between them. The germline V gene has CDR1 LGHNA and CDR2 YNFKEQ. The CDR3 is 12 amino acids. CDR3 sequence reads: CATLPPQTPQYF. In DNA form, the CDR3 reads TGTGCCACCCTCCCCCCCCAGACACCCCAGTACTTC.

The V and J genes are TRBV7-2 and TRBJ1-3, with 10 nucleotides matching TRBD1. Germline V CDR1 and CDR2: SGHTA, FQGNSA. CDR3 length equals 15 residues. V gave up 5 bases and J gave up 4 bases; unmatched junction bases: 5. CDR3 residues: CASSPTGGAGNTIYF. CDR3 nucleotides: TGTGCCAGCAGCCCGACAGGGGGCGCGGGAAACACCATATATTTT.

The chain carries TRBV6-1 and TRBJ1-1; 7 bases are a match to TRBD1. Germline V CDR1 and CDR2: MNHNS, SASEGT. J gave up 1 base and V 6 bases, and 5 bases lay outside the gene matches. This CDR3 has 14 residues. CDR3 nucleotides: TGTGCCAGCAGCCAAGGGGGCACGAACACTGAAGCTTTCTTT. Translation gives CASSQGGTNTEAFF.

This rearrangement joins TRBV25-1 to TRBJ2-7, with 10 bases lining up with TRBD1. The germline V gene has CDR1 MGHDK and CDR2 SYGVNS. CDR3 length: 13 amino acids. V gave up 6 bases and J gave up 9 bases; unmatched junction bases: 8. The CDR3 DNA reads TGTGCCAGCAGCAGACAGGGGGCAACAGGGCAGTACTTC. This translates into CASSRQGATGQYF.

This chain connects TRBV7-2 to TRBJ2-7; the match to TRBD1 covers 9 bases. From germline, CDR1 is SGHTA and CDR2 FQGNSA. The junction had 11 bases not matched to a gene; V was cut back by 5 bases and J by 6 bases. CDR3 size: 15 residues. The CDR3, as DNA: TGTGCCAGCAGCCCCCAGCCGGGACAGGGTCCCGAGCAGTACTTC. Amino acid sequence: CASSPQPGQGPEQYF.

This clone is a singleton in its sample. The chain combines TRBV30 with TRBJ2-2; 8 nucleotides agree with TRBD1. Germline CDR1 is GTSNPN and CDR2 is SVGIG (reference sequence). With 4 bases clipped from V and 0 bases from J, the junction kept 7 bases outside the gene matches. This CDR3 region has 16 residues. This CDR3 is CAWTGAQGANTGELFF. The CDR3 coding sequence is TGTGCCTGGACTGGCGCACAGGGGGCGAACACCGGGGAGCTGTTTTTT.

J is TRBJ1-3 and V is TRBV5-6; D not certain. CDR1 SGHDT and CDR2 YYEEEE come from the germline V gene. This CDR3 comprises 16 residues. V was cut by 4 bases and J by 0 bases, with 14 bases left in between. The CDR3 DNA is TGTGCCAGCAGCCTGCGTCCAGGCCTCTCTGGAAACACCATATATTTT. Translation gives CASSLRPGLSGNTIYF.

The CDR3 sequence is CASSRPGGAGGYTF. CDR3 DNA sequence: TGTGCCAGCAGCCGCCCAGGGGGCGCGGGGGGCTACACCTTC. The rearrangement joins TRBV5-6 to TRBJ1-2; TRBD1 matches at 8 bases. The J segment lost 8 bases and the V segment lost 4 bases, leaving 10 bases of the junction unmatched. In germline, CDR1 is SGHDT, CDR2 YYEEEE. CDR3 length: 14 residues.

This rearrangement joins TRBV5-5 to TRBJ1-1, with no clear D. Germline CDR1 is SGHKS and CDR2 is YYEKEE (reference sequence). The CDR3 has 14 residues. Trimming left V 1 base short and J 8 bases short, with 15 bases between. CDR3 amino acids: CASSLYVGMVEAFF. The CDR3 region has the DNA TGTGCCAGCAGCTTGTATGTGGGCATGGTGGAAGCTTTCTTT.

This chain links TRBV5-6 with TRBJ2-3; possibly TRBD2 for D (6 bases). The germline gives CDR1 SGHDT, CDR2 YYEEEE. This CDR3 is 14 amino acids long. The ends were cut back, 3 bases at V and 2 bases at J, with 10 bases in the middle. The CDR3 here is CASSWGVNTDTQYF. The CDR3 DNA follows: TGTGCCAGCAGCTGGGGGGTGAACACAGATACGCAGTATTTT.

This chain joins TRBV7-9 and TRBJ2-7; possibly TRBD1 for D (6 bases). The CDR3 loop spans 12 amino acids. Trimming took 5 bases from V and 2 from J, leaving 7 bases between them. Germline V gene lookup returns CDR1 SEHNR and CDR2 FQNEAQ (reference sequence). DNA for the CDR3: TGTGCCAGCAGCCGGGACACCTACGAGCAGTACTTC. Its protein is CASSRDTYEQYF.